The next 5 T cell receptor beta chains were all read from a single sample in a study of blood T cell repertoires in COVID-19. Sequencing used immunoSEQ multiplex PCR; TCRdb keeps in-frame clones, though not all of them. The repertoire holds 300,000 to 350,000 clones, approximately 89% seen once, with just under 4% in the top ten. Input material: peripheral blood. The receptors come from a woman aged 60-75 years with COVID-19, enrolled during active disease.

V and J are TRBV6-6 and TRBJ1-5, with D possibly being TRBD1 (5 bases). Germline V lookup: CDR1 MNHNY, CDR2 SVGAGI (reference sequence). The CDR3 runs 14 residues. Trimming cost V 2 bases and J 4 bases, with 9 bases left between them. The CDR3 loop is CASSYRSGNQPQHF. The DNA of the CDR3 is TGTGCCAGCAGTTACAGATCAGGGAATCAGCCCCAGCATTTT.

This chain connects TRBV2 to TRBJ2-5, with a tentative D call TRBD1 (6 bases). Germline CDR1 and CDR2: SNHLY and FYNNEI. The CDR3 extends over 15 amino acids. V dropped 4 bases and J dropped 7 bases, with 19 bases sitting between them. This CDR3 is CASSGGGTPMVTQYF. In DNA form, the CDR3 reads TGTGCCAGCAGTGGAGGGGGTACCCCAATGGTGACCCAGTACTTC.

This sequence joins TRBV6-5 and TRBJ1-2; possibly TRBD1 for D (6 bases). Germline CDR1 reads MNHEY; CDR2 reads SVGAGI. The CDR3 has 12 amino acids. V lost 6 bases to trimming and J lost 5 bases, with 10 bases between them. Here the CDR3 reads CASSGGRYGYTF. DNA of the CDR3: TGTGCCAGCAGCGGGGGGCGGTATGGCTACACCTTC.

This clone appeared a single time. The chain recombines TRBV5-1 with TRBJ2-7, with D perhaps matching TRBD2 (6 bases). The V end was cut by 4 bases, the J end by 0 bases, with 17 bases between. From germline, CDR1 is SGHRS and CDR2 YFSETQ. CDR3 length equals 16 residues. CDR3 sequence (DNA): TGCGCCAGCAGCCCCAACACGGGAGACAGCTCCTACGAGCAGTACTTC. The encoded protein is CASSPNTGDSSYEQYF.

The rearrangement joins TRBV7-3 to TRBJ1-6; 12 positions match TRBD1. V was pared by 3 bases and J by 10 bases, with 4 bases of the junction left unmatched. From germline, CDR1 is SGHTA and CDR2 FQGTGA. The length of the CDR3 is 15 residues. The CDR3 bases are TGTGCCAGCAGCTTTTCGGGACAGGGGGCCTCACCCCTCCACTTT. This gives the protein CASSFSGQGASPLHF.